This TCR beta chain was recorded in a study of intratumoral heterogeneity in liver cancer. Regarding the study in general: Across the full approximately 15-patient cohort, most patients were male and a median age of roughly 69 years was recorded. The study combined RNA-seq, DNA sequencing, TCR-seq and SNP array data from multiple regions of hepatocellular carcinoma specimens to study intratumor heterogeneity. Of the approximately 68 multiregional samples collected from 15 or so HCC patients in the overall cohort, 45 to 55 were tumoral regions and around 20 were adjacent nontumoral regions. Study-wide conclusions, independent of this receptor: The authors noted a relatively low number of patients and under-sampled tumor-infiltrating lymphocyte representation as limitations. In each sequenced patient, tumor region a showed significantly more unique T-cell clonal expansions than tumor region b. TCR sequencing was reported to confirm the RNA-seq-based estimates of regional differences in tumor-infiltrating lymphocyte burden. Within each of the two sequenced patients, overall T cell clonality showed no significant difference between tumor regions.

Samples labelled H were derived from distinct, geographically separated regions of the hepatocellular carcinoma nodule. Every patient had early-stage hepatocellular carcinoma and received no therapy prior to surgical resection. No macroscopic evidence of necrosis or hemorrhage was present in the sampled areas. In two patients, TCR sequencing (ImmunoSeq) was performed on multiple regions. Each frozen resection tissue sample was taken at least 1 cm away from every other sample. The DNeasy blood and tissue kit was used to extract genomic DNA from bulk tissue. The immunoSEQ assay was used to sequence TCR beta chain CDR3 regions from genomic DNA. Primers annealing to V and J segments amplified rearranged VDJ segments. The study's processing was this. The ImmunoSeq Analyzer software was used to compute clonality and richness metrics. Fisher's exact test, supplemented by a beta-binomial method for added stringency, was applied to identify differentially abundant clones between regions. In its TCRdb copy, this immuneACCESS table keeps in-frame sequences only and misses some clones. Where compared with another copy, unresolved V genes explain less than half of these, and the others have no known cause. That table gives V, J and clone size, and the DNA gave D and trimming. The sample includes 6,600 or so clones, with under 60% observed a single time. Of the sample, over 11% is held by the ten largest clones.

At the junction V is shortened by 6 bases and J by 4 bases, with 13 bases in between. The CDR3 spans 14 residues, from the cysteine through the phenylalanine. The read is trimmed to its CDR3 DNA, 42 bases read in frame from base 1. From a lookup of the germline V gene, CDR1 and CDR2 are SQVTM and ANQGSEA. As for this clone: The clone's antigen remains unknown. Base qualities are not provided; no much larger clone lies one nucleotide away.

The chain is encoded by TRBV29-1 joined to TRBJ2-6; there is no confident call for the D gene. The source material was tumor tissue, sampled before any cancer treatment. The TCR originated in a man aged 65-85 years with hepatocellular carcinoma. The DNA sequence reads TGCAGCGTGACCATCGGAGCCGGGGCCAACGTCCTGACTTTC. This yields the protein CSVTIGAGANVLTF.